One sample yielded the 23 T cell receptor beta chains listed below, sequenced in a study of shared clonotypes between healthy human individuals. Some clones are missing from TCRdb's copy, which holds only in-frame ones; the method was immunoSEQ multiplex PCR. Of 1.5 million to 2.5 million clones in the sample, about 95% were seen once. Naive CD8 cells, CD45RO-negative and positively selected for CCR7, excluded terminally differentiated effector memory CD45RA+ cells. The sequenced material came from naive CD8+ T cells sorted from blood. The source is a young man in good health.

The J gene is TRBJ2-7, the V gene TRBV5-6; no firm D call. Trimming removed 0 bases from V and 5 bases from J, with 15 bases in between. Germline-derived CDR1 and CDR2 are SGHDT and YYEEEE. CDR3 length equals 15 residues. CDR3 loop: CASSLDGIPSDEQYF. As DNA, the CDR3 is TGTGCCAGCAGCTTGGATGGCATCCCGAGCGACGAGCAGTACTTC.

The chain uses TRBV9 and TRBJ2-3; perhaps TRBD2 as D (6 bases). Germline CDR1 SGDLS, CDR2 YYNGEE. The CDR3 length is 15 residues. The ends were cut back, 0 bases at V and 5 bases at J, with 13 bases in the middle. In DNA form, the CDR3 reads TGTGCCAGCAGCGTAGACGGGAGAGTTGAAGATACGCAGTATTTT. Its protein product is CASSVDGRVEDTQYF.

This clone was detected once. V usage is TRBV27 and J usage is TRBJ2-7; the match to TRBD1 covers 10 bases. V lost 6 bases and J lost 9; bases outside the gene matches: 11. The CDR3 has 14 residues. The germline gives CDR1 MNHEY, CDR2 SMNVEV (reference sequence). The CDR3 DNA reads as TGTGCCAGCAGCCCAGGACAGGGGGTTGGTGGGCAGTACTTC. This encodes CASSPGQGVGGQYF.

V and J are TRBV6-5 and TRBJ1-3; D is undetermined. The CDR3 has 15 residues. The germline V gene has CDR1 MNHEY and CDR2 SVGAGI. Trimming took off 6 bases at V and 0 bases at J, with 12 bases between the two ends. The CDR3 here is CASRTRQRSGNTIYF. In nucleotides, the CDR3 is TGTGCCAGCAGAACAAGGCAGCGCTCTGGAAACACCATATATTTT.

The CDR3 protein is CASSYWEGDYGYTF. The CDR3 DNA follows: TGTGCCAGCAGTTACTGGGAGGGCGACTATGGCTACACCTTC. The V and J genes are TRBV6-5 and TRBJ1-2; D is undetermined. The CDR3 is 14 residues long. Germline CDR1 and CDR2: MNHEY and SVGAGI. Between the trimmed V and J ends, which lost 1 base and 3 bases, there was a span of 9 bases.

The rearrangement joins TRBV9 to TRBJ1-2; D is ambiguous. From germline, CDR1 is SGDLS and CDR2 YYNGEE. This CDR3 is 13 amino acids long. V gave up 0 bases and J gave up 8 bases, with 11 bases separating them. CDR3 amino acids: CASSVAGAWGYTF. The CDR3 DNA reads as TGTGCCAGCAGCGTAGCCGGTGCGTGGGGCTACACCTTC.

The chain couples TRBV7-9 to TRBJ1-5, with TRBD1 matching over 10 bases. The germline V gene encodes CDR1 SEHNR and CDR2 FQNEAQ (reference sequence). CDR3 length equals 15 residues. Trimming cost V 2 bases and J 5 bases; bases outside gene matches: 3. CDR3 nucleotides: TGTGCCAGCAGCTTACATGGGACAGGGGATCAGCCCCAGCATTTT. Translated, it gives CASSLHGTGDQPQHF. Together with reference TRBV7-9 and TRBJ1-5, the CDR3 gives the full variable domain: DTGVSQNPRHKITKRGQNVTFRCDPISEHNRLYWYRQTLGQGPEFLTYFQNEAQLEKSRLLSDRFSAERPKGSFSTLEIQRTEQGDSAMYLCASSLHGTGDQPQHFGDGTRLSIL.

This clone has just a few counts. Additional DNA sequences in this sample encode the identical CDR3. V is TRBV9 and J is TRBJ1-1; tentative D call: TRBD1 (5 bases). Germline lookup yields CDR1 SGDLS and CDR2 YYNGEE. The CDR3 is 13 amino acids. V shed 0 bases and J shed 4 bases, with 7 bases lying between them. The chain's CDR3 is CASSVGGATEAFF. The CDR3 bases are TGTGCCAGCAGCGTAGGGGGCGCCACTGAAGCTTTCTTT. The full variable domain, its missing parts supplied by reference TRBV9 and TRBJ1-1, is DSGVTQTPKHLITATGQRVTLRCSPRSGDLSVYWYQQSLDQGLQFLIQYYNGEERAKGNILERFSAQQFPDLHSELNLSSLELGDSALYFCASSVGGATEAFFGQGTRLTVV.

The V gene is TRBV7-9, the J gene TRBJ1-1, with a weak D call TRBD1 (5 bases). Between the trimmed V and J ends, which lost 3 bases and 6 bases, there was a span of 8 bases. CDR1 is SEHNR, CDR2 FQNEAQ, per germline (reference sequence). This CDR3 is built from 12 residues. The CDR3 reads CASSFGAAEAFF. Written as DNA, the CDR3 is TGTGCCAGCAGCTTCGGGGCAGCTGAAGCTTTCTTT.

The genes are TRBV2 and TRBJ1-1; 7 bases map to TRBD1. Germline lookup yields CDR1 SNHLY and CDR2 FYNNEI. CDR3 size: 13 residues. Trimming cost V 8 bases and J 4 bases; bases outside gene matches: 7. The CDR3 protein is CASHIQGSTEAFF. The CDR3, as DNA: TGTGCCAGCCATATACAGGGGAGCACTGAAGCTTTCTTT.

This clone was detected only once. This CDR3 is CASSSRGGSYNEQFF. Here the CDR3 DNA reads TGTGCCAGCAGCTCCAGGGGGGGCTCCTACAATGAGCAGTTCTTC. This chain joins TRBV7-2 and TRBJ2-1; D assignment may be TRBD1 or TRBD2 (7 bases each). Trimming removed 4 bases at V and 0 bases at J, with 10 bases between. Germline loops: CDR1 SGHTA, CDR2 FQGNSA. This CDR3 has 15 residues.

V usage is TRBV4-1 and J usage is TRBJ2-3, with D possibly being TRBD1 (5 bases). The CDR3 is made up of 14 amino acids. Germline-derived CDR1 and CDR2 are MGHRA and YSYEKL. With 0 bases removed from V and 6 bases from J, the gap between germline ends came to 10 bases. The chain's CDR3 is CASSQDLGDDTQYF. The CDR3 DNA reads TGCGCCAGCAGCCAAGATTTAGGGGATGATACGCAGTATTTT.

This clone has only a few counts. The same CDR3 is also encoded by other DNA sequences in this sample. V is TRBV13 and J is TRBJ2-2; D remains ambiguous. The CDR3 totals 15 residues. The V end lost 2 bases, the J end lost 1 base, and 8 bases lay between the germline ends. The germline V gene encodes CDR1 PRHDT and CDR2 FYEKMQ (reference sequence). CDR3 in amino acids: CASSLRTVNTGELFF. In nucleotides, the CDR3 is TGTGCCAGCAGCTTAAGGACCGTGAACACCGGGGAGCTGTTTTTT.

The chain has TRBV10-3 and TRBJ1-1; D is unclear. The germline CDR1 and CDR2 sequences are ENHRY and SYGVKD. This CDR3 region has 16 residues. Trimming removed 5 bases at V and 0 bases at J, with 16 bases between. The CDR3 sequence is CAISPLDEGLNTEAFF. The CDR3 DNA sequence: TGTGCCATCAGTCCCCTGGATGAGGGCTTGAACACTGAAGCTTTCTTT.

With regard to this clone: Within the sample, other DNA sequences also encode this same CDR3. V gene TRBV4-1 combines with J gene TRBJ1-5; 11 nucleotides align to TRBD1. After removal of 3 bases from V and 5 bases from J, the junction contained 0 bases not matched to a gene. The germline V gene has CDR1 MGHRA and CDR2 YSYEKL. The CDR3 is 14 residues long. The CDR3 loop reads CASSQGQGDQPQHF. The CDR3 coding sequence is TGCGCCAGCAGCCAGGGACAGGGGGATCAGCCCCAGCATTTT.

This chain joins TRBV7-9 and TRBJ2-1; D is unclear. CDR1 is SEHNR, CDR2 FQNEAQ, per germline (reference sequence). The V gene lost 6 bases and the J gene lost 5 bases, with 14 bases spanning the gap. The CDR3 spans 14 residues. The DNA of the CDR3 is TGTGCCAGCAGTTACATGGGCGTAGACAATGAGCAGTTCTTC. Translated, it gives CASSYMGVDNEQFF.

The chain couples TRBV5-6 to TRBJ1-5, with D perhaps matching TRBD1 (6 bases). CDR3 size: 16 residues. The germline V and J ends were trimmed by 1 base and 0 bases, with 11 bases remaining between them. The V gene's germline CDR1 is SGHDT and CDR2 YYEEEE. The DNA of the CDR3 is TGTGCCAGCAGCTTGTCGGGACATGATAGCAATCAGCCCCAGCATTTT. Its translation is CASSLSGHDSNQPQHF.

The chain recombines TRBV9 with TRBJ2-1; D is unresolved. Trimming stripped 0 bases from V and 9 bases from J, with 7 bases between. CDR1 SGDLS and CDR2 YYNGEE come from the germline V gene. The CDR3 has 12 amino acids. CDR3 DNA sequence: TGTGCCAGCAGCGTAGGGCGGAGTGAGCAGTTCTTC. It encodes CASSVGRSEQFF.

A single count supports this clone. The chain combines TRBV6-5 with TRBJ1-4, with a possible D match to TRBD1 (6 bases). Trimming removed 5 bases from V and 7 bases from J, with 17 bases in between. Germline V CDR1 and CDR2: MNHEY, SVGAGI. The CDR3 loop spans 15 amino acids. The chain's CDR3 is CASSLSGGGGEKLFF. CDR3 coding DNA: TGTGCCAGCAGTCTCTCGGGGGGGGGCGGTGAAAAACTGTTTTTT.

In nucleotides, the CDR3 is TGTGCCAGCAGCCTTACGCCAGGGACTTTATCCTACGAGCAGTACTTC. Encoded protein: CASSLTPGTLSYEQYF. This chain connects TRBV7-9 to TRBJ2-7; D may be TRBD2 (6 bases). Germline V CDR1 and CDR2: SEHNR, FQNEAQ (reference sequence). This CDR3 comprises 16 residues. The V and J ends lost 5 bases and 1 base respectively, with 18 bases between them.

The chain combines TRBV27 with TRBJ2-7; TRBD2 is a possible D gene (5 bases). CDR3 length: 16 amino acids. V was shortened by 6 bases and J by 2 bases, with 20 bases between the two germline ends. Germline V gene sequence: CDR1 MNHEY, CDR2 SMNVEV (reference sequence). The CDR3 nucleotides read TGTGCCAGCAGCCCCGCGAGTCGGGGAACCCCCTACGAGCAGTACTTC. As protein: CASSPASRGTPYEQYF.

The chain has TRBV2 and TRBJ2-7, with D possibly TRBD1 on 5 matching bases. Germline V gene data show CDR1 as SNHLY and CDR2 as FYNNEI. CDR3 length: 17 residues. The V and J ends lost 3 bases and 7 bases respectively, with 25 bases between them. CDR3 loop: CASSEVWTTGPSGEQYF. For the CDR3, the DNA is TGTGCCAGCAGTGAGGTTTGGACAACCGGACCCTCAGGGGAGCAGTACTTC.

Remarks on this clone: Other DNA sequences in this specimen translate into the identical CDR3. The genes are TRBV7-6 and TRBJ2-7, with TRBD1 matching 9 bases. Germline assignment: CDR1 SGHVS and CDR2 FNYEAQ. Trimming took 0 bases from V and 6 from J; bases not matched to a gene: 0. The CDR3 is 13 amino acids. The CDR3 sequence is CASSLAGQGEQYF. The CDR3 DNA reads TGTGCCAGCAGCTTAGCGGGACAGGGCGAGCAGTACTTC. Full variable domain (outside the CDR3, taken from reference TRBV7-6 and TRBJ2-7): GAGVSQSPRYKVTKRGQDVALRCDPISGHVSLYWYRQALGQGPEFLTYFNYEAQQDKSGLPNDRFSAERPEGSISTLTIQRTEQRDSAMYRCASSLAGQGEQYFGPGTRLTVT.